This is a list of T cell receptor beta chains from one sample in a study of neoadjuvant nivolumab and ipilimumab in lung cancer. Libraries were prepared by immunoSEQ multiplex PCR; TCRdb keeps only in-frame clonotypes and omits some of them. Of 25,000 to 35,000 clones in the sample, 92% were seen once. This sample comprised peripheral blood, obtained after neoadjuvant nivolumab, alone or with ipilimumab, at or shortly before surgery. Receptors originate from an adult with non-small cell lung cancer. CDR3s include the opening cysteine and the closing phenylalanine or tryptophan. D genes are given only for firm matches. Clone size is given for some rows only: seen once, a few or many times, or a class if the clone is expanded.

DNA: TGTGCCACCAGCATTATAGGCCGAGGCTACACCTTC; CDR3: CATSIIGRGYTF; J: TRBJ1-2; D: NA; V: TRBV15; size: few
DNA: TGTGCCAGCAGCCAAGGGTGGGGAGGAGAGACCCAGTACTTC; CDR3: CASSQGWGGETQYF; J: TRBJ2-5; D: NA; V: TRBV14; size: NA
DNA: TGCGCCAGCAGCTTGCTTCAGGCATCTGGGGCCAACGTCCTGACTTTC; CDR3: CASSLLQASGANVLTF; J: TRBJ2-6; D: NA; V: TRBV5-1; size: NA
DNA: TGTGCCAGCAGCCCGGGCCGGGTAGCGGGAGATGAGCAGTTCTTC; CDR3: CASSPGRVAGDEQFF; J: TRBJ2-1; D: TRBD2; V: TRBV7-9; size: NA
DNA: TGTGCCATCAGTGTGGACAAGCCCTACGAGCAGTACTTC; CDR3: CAISVDKPYEQYF; J: TRBJ2-7; D: NA; V: TRBV10-3; size: NA
DNA: TGTGCCAGCAGCTTAAGCGTAGGAACTGGAAACACCATATATTTT; CDR3: CASSLSVGTGNTIYF; J: TRBJ1-3; D: NA; V: TRBV7-2; size: once
DNA: TGTGCCAGCAGTCCAGGGGGTGTCTACGAGCAGTACTTC; CDR3: CASSPGGVYEQYF; J: TRBJ2-7; D: TRBD1; V: TRBV6-5; size: NA
DNA: TGCGCCAGCAGCAGAGGGGGGACTGAAGCTTTCTTT; CDR3: CASSRGGTEAFF; J: TRBJ1-1; D: NA; V: TRBV5-1; size: NA
DNA: TGTGCCAGCAGCCCTCGACGGGGCGGGGAGCTGTTTTTT; CDR3: CASSPRRGGELFF; J: TRBJ2-2; D: NA; V: TRBV7-3; size: NA
DNA: TGTGCCAGCAGCCTAACTTCAGACACTGAAGCTTTCTTT; CDR3: CASSLTSDTEAFF; J: TRBJ1-1; D: NA; V: TRBV7-7; size: NA
DNA: TGTGCCAGCAGTTACAGTCAGGGCGGCTCTGGAAACACCATATATTTT; CDR3: CASSYSQGGSGNTIYF; J: TRBJ1-3; D: NA; V: TRBV6-5; size: NA
DNA: TGCGCCAGCAGCCAAGTGATGAAACTGGGCGGGGAGCTGTTTTTT; CDR3: CASSQVMKLGGELFF; J: TRBJ2-2; D: NA; V: TRBV4-1; size: NA
DNA: TGTGCCAGCAGTGCTTCTGGGACTAGCGGGAGGAAGTCTGCGCAGTATTTT; CDR3: CASSASGTSGRKSAQYF; J: TRBJ2-3; D: TRBD2; V: TRBV6-1; size: NA
DNA: TGTGCCAGCAGTTTATCGTTCGGGGGTGGTCAGCCCCAGCATTTT; CDR3: CASSLSFGGGQPQHF; J: TRBJ1-5; D: NA; V: TRBV28; size: NA
DNA: TGTGCCAGCAGCTACCGGGGGAGTGAGCAGTTCTTC; CDR3: CASSYRGSEQFF; J: TRBJ2-1; D: NA; V: TRBV5-4; size: NA
DNA: TGCGCCAGCAGCTTGGACAGAGGGACCGAGCAGTACTTC; CDR3: CASSLDRGTEQYF; J: TRBJ2-7; D: NA; V: TRBV5-1; size: NA
DNA: TGTGCCAGTAGTCTCTCGGTCACTTACGGCACAGATACGCAGTATTTT; CDR3: CASSLSVTYGTDTQYF; J: TRBJ2-3; D: NA; V: TRBV19; size: NA
DNA: TGTGCCAGCAGGGGTCGGGGGGACTATGGCTACACCTTC; CDR3: CASRGRGDYGYTF; J: TRBJ1-2; D: NA; V: TRBV27; size: NA
DNA: TGTGCCAGCAGTGAAAGCTGGGCGTCAAGCAATGAGCAGTTCTTC; CDR3: CASSESWASSNEQFF; J: TRBJ2-1; D: NA; V: TRBV6-1; size: NA
DNA: TGTGCCAGCAGTTGGGGAGAGCTAGCGGGAGAATACGAGCAGTACTTC; CDR3: CASSWGELAGEYEQYF; J: TRBJ2-7; D: TRBD2; V: TRBV28; size: NA
DNA: TGTGCCAGCAGCTTAGACAACAGGGGGAATGAGCAGTTCTTC; CDR3: CASSLDNRGNEQFF; J: TRBJ2-1; D: TRBD1; V: TRBV7-2; size: NA
DNA: TGTGCCAGCAGCGTGACTAGCGGGAGAGTTGGTGGTGAGCAGTTCTTC; CDR3: CASSVTSGRVGGEQFF; J: TRBJ2-1; D: TRBD2; V: TRBV5-4; size: NA
DNA: TGTGCCAGCTCACCGGACAGGGTCCGGTATGGCTACACCTTC; CDR3: CASSPDRVRYGYTF; J: TRBJ1-2; D: TRBD1; V: TRBV18; size: NA
DNA: TGTGCCAGCAGCTTGAGGGATGCAACTGAAGCTTTCTTT; CDR3: CASSLRDATEAFF; J: TRBJ1-1; D: NA; V: TRBV5-4; size: NA
DNA: TGCGCCAGCAGCTTGGGAGGGGGCTACACTGAAGCTTTCTTT; CDR3: CASSLGGGYTEAFF; J: TRBJ1-1; D: TRBD1; V: TRBV5-1; size: NA
DNA: TGCGCCAGCAGTTACGGGGACACCGCGGAAGCTTTCTTT; CDR3: CASSYGDTAEAFF; J: TRBJ1-1; D: NA; V: TRBV10-2; size: NA
DNA: TGTGCCAGCAGCCGCCGGGACGTCGATACAACCGGCTACACCTTC; CDR3: CASSRRDVDTTGYTF; J: TRBJ1-2; D: NA; V: TRBV27; size: NA
DNA: TGTGCCAGCAGGGGGAGAATAGACGACAATGAGCAGTTCTTC; CDR3: CASRGRIDDNEQFF; J: TRBJ2-1; D: NA; V: TRBV6-5; size: NA
DNA: TGTGCCAGCAGTGAACTCGGTCAGGGCAGTTCCTACAATGAGCAGTTCTTC; CDR3: CASSELGQGSSYNEQFF; J: TRBJ2-1; D: NA; V: TRBV6-1; size: NA
DNA: TGTGCCAGCGGGAGGAGGGGGCATAATGAAGCTTTCTTT; CDR3: CASGRRGHNEAFF; J: TRBJ1-1; D: TRBD1; V: TRBV6-5; size: NA
DNA: TGCGCCAGCAGTCCCGGAACAGGGCGGCGAGCCCCCTACACCTTC; CDR3: CASSPGTGRRAPYTF; J: TRBJ1-2; D: NA; V: TRBV10-1; size: NA
DNA: TGTGCCAGCAGCTTGGATACGGGACCCTACAATGAGCAGTTCTTC; CDR3: CASSLDTGPYNEQFF; J: TRBJ2-1; D: NA; V: TRBV5-4; size: NA
DNA: TGTGCCAGCTCACCTGGGCTAGCGGGAGGAAGATACGAGCAGTACTTC; CDR3: CASSPGLAGGRYEQYF; J: TRBJ2-7; D: TRBD2; V: TRBV18; size: NA
DNA: TGTGCCAGCAGCTTAGCGCTAGCGGGAGGCGAGCAGTACTTC; CDR3: CASSLALAGGEQYF; J: TRBJ2-7; D: TRBD2; V: TRBV7-9; size: NA
DNA: TGTGCCAGCAGCTTAGGCCTCAGGGAGAAGGGTGGCTACACCTTC; CDR3: CASSLGLREKGGYTF; J: TRBJ1-2; D: NA; V: TRBV13; size: once
DNA: TGTGCCAGCAGCAAGGACCTACCGCCCGAGAGTTCCGAGTGCCAGGACAATGAGCAGTTCTTC; CDR3: CASSKDLPPESSECQDNEQFF; J: TRBJ2-1; D: NA; V: TRBV21-1; size: NA
DNA: TGTGCCAGCAGCTTGGTGGGGACCGGGGAGCTGTTTTTT; CDR3: CASSLVGTGELFF; J: TRBJ2-2; D: NA; V: TRBV5-4; size: NA
DNA: TGCGCCAGCAGCTTGGGGACAGGGGGGCTTCAGGTCTATGGCTACACCTTC; CDR3: CASSLGTGGLQVYGYTF; J: TRBJ1-2; D: TRBD1; V: TRBV5-1; size: NA
DNA: TGTGCCAGCAGCCAGGGACTAGGGGCCTTCAATGGGGCCAACGTCCTGACTTTC; CDR3: CASSQGLGAFNGANVLTF; J: TRBJ2-6; D: TRBD2; V: TRBV11-2; size: NA
DNA: TGCGCCAGTAAGCGAGGAGGAGAGGCAAGCGGTGAGCAGTTCTTC; CDR3: CASKRGGEASGEQFF; J: TRBJ2-1; D: NA; V: TRBV5-1; size: once
DNA: TGTGTCAGCAGCTTTAGACAAAAAGCGATAACAGATACGCAGTATTTT; CDR3: CVSSFRQKAITDTQYF; J: TRBJ2-3; D: NA; V: TRBV11-2; size: NA
DNA: TGCGCCAGCAGCTTACTTAGCGGGAGGGCCTTTGGGGCCAACGTCCTGACTTTC; CDR3: CASSLLSGRAFGANVLTF; J: TRBJ2-6; D: TRBD2; V: TRBV5-1; size: NA
DNA: TGTGCCAGCAGTTACAGGGGCGAGCAGTACTTC; CDR3: CASSYRGEQYF; J: TRBJ2-7; D: TRBD1; V: TRBV2; size: once
DNA: TGTGCCAGCAGCTTTTCATGGAACACTGAAGCTTTCTTT; CDR3: CASSFSWNTEAFF; J: TRBJ1-1; D: NA; V: TRBV11-2; size: NA
DNA: TGTGCCAGTACCCAGAATATTGCGAACACTGAAGCTTTCTTT; CDR3: CASTQNIANTEAFF; J: TRBJ1-1; D: NA; V: TRBV27; size: NA
DNA: TGTGCCAGCAGTTTCTGGCAGTCTAATCAGCCCCAGCATTTT; CDR3: CASSFWQSNQPQHF; J: TRBJ1-5; D: NA; V: TRBV28; size: NA
DNA: TGTGCCAGCGCAGGGGGTACGGGCACTGAAGCTTTCTTT; CDR3: CASAGGTGTEAFF; J: TRBJ1-1; D: TRBD1; V: TRBV2; size: NA
DNA: TGCGCCAGCAGTCTTCCAAAGCGGGAGCGATACGAGCAGTACTTC; CDR3: CASSLPKRERYEQYF; J: TRBJ2-7; D: TRBD2; V: TRBV23-1; size: NA
DNA: TGTGCCAGCACGAGGGAAAATCAGCCCCAGCATTTT; CDR3: CASTRENQPQHF; J: TRBJ1-5; D: NA; V: TRBV6-1; size: NA
DNA: TGTGCCAGCAGTGTTAACAGGGGGTATGAAAAACTGTTTTTT; CDR3: CASSVNRGYEKLFF; J: TRBJ1-4; D: TRBD1; V: TRBV2; size: NA
DNA: TGTGCCAGCAGCGTATTGGGGGGCGGGAACACAGATACGCAGTATTTT; CDR3: CASSVLGGGNTDTQYF; J: TRBJ2-3; D: NA; V: TRBV9; size: NA
DNA: TGTGCCAGCAGCTCCCCGGGACGGTTCTACGAGCAGTACTTC; CDR3: CASSSPGRFYEQYF; J: TRBJ2-7; D: NA; V: TRBV5-5; size: NA
DNA: TGTGCCAGCAGCCAAGGTATCAGGGGCTATGGCTACACCTTC; CDR3: CASSQGIRGYGYTF; J: TRBJ1-2; D: NA; V: TRBV14; size: NA